The 25 T cell receptor beta chains in this list originate from one sample, sequenced in a study of T cell responses to AZD1222 COVID-19 vaccine. Only in-frame clones appear in the TCRdb table, and some are missing; sequencing was by immunoSEQ multiplex PCR. The sample lists approximately 120,000 clones, around 93% occurring once. The sequences come from peripheral blood, collected on day 0 of AZD1222 vaccination. These receptors came from an adult in good health.

This chain uses TRBV30 with TRBJ2-5, with TRBD1 matching 7 bases. The trim removed 3 bases at V and 5 bases at J, leaving 3 bases unmatched. The germline V gene encodes CDR1 GTSNPN and CDR2 SVGIG (reference sequence). This CDR3 is 12 amino acids long. The CDR3 nucleotides are TGTGCCTGGAGGAAACAGGGGGAGACCCAGTACTTC. Protein: CAWRKQGETQYF.

This chain joins TRBV4-3 and TRBJ1-1; maybe TRBD1 (6 bases). Germline CDR1 reads LGHNA; CDR2 reads YSLEER. Trimming shortened V by 5 bases and J by 2 bases, and 18 bases separated the two germline ends. This CDR3 is built from 16 residues. CDR3 sequence reads: CASSSYPGGENTEAFF. CDR3 bases: TGCGCCAGCAGCTCCTACCCCGGGGGCGAAAACACTGAAGCTTTCTTT.

The chain employs TRBV10-3 and TRBJ2-4; D perhaps matches TRBD1 (6 bases). The CDR3 extends over 15 amino acids. The V gene lost 4 bases and the J gene lost 0 bases, with 10 bases spanning the gap. Germline V gene lookup returns CDR1 ENHRY and CDR2 SYGVKD. CDR3: CAISGDTLAKNIQYF. DNA for the CDR3: TGTGCCATCAGTGGGGACACTTTAGCCAAAAACATTCAGTACTTC.

V is TRBV9 and J is TRBJ1-1, with 9 bases that match TRBD1. The CDR3 contains 14 residues. Germline assignment: CDR1 SGDLS and CDR2 YYNGEE. With 6 bases clipped from V and 5 bases from J, the junction kept 8 bases outside the gene matches. CDR3 residues: CASTLGQGGTEAFF. In nucleotides, the CDR3 is TGTGCCAGCACCCTGGGACAGGGAGGGACTGAAGCTTTCTTT.

The V call is TRBV30, the J call TRBJ2-7, with 8 nucleotides matching TRBD2. The J segment lost 5 bases and the V segment lost 0 bases, leaving 9 bases of the junction unmatched. The V gene's germline CDR1 is GTSNPN and CDR2 SVGIG (reference sequence). The CDR3 contains 15 residues. CDR3: CAWSVGLAGRDEQYF. In nucleotides, the CDR3 is TGTGCCTGGAGTGTAGGGTTAGCGGGGAGGGACGAGCAGTACTTC.

V gene TRBV6-5 combines with J gene TRBJ1-4; TRBD1 is a possible D gene (6 bases). Trimming pared 0 bases from V and 8 bases from J, leaving 7 bases between. This CDR3 has 13 amino acids. The germline V gene encodes CDR1 MNHEY and CDR2 SVGAGI. CDR3 in amino acids: CASSYSGAEKLFF. CDR3 nucleotide sequence: TGTGCCAGCAGTTACTCGGGGGCGGAAAAACTGTTTTTT.

As DNA, the CDR3 is TGCGCCAGCAGCTCAGACTCTACCCCGGCCACTGTTACGCAGTATTTT. Translation gives CASSSDSTPATVTQYF. The V call is TRBV5-1, the J call TRBJ2-3; D is unclear. The CDR3 is 16 residues long. Trimming shortened V by 3 bases and J by 8 bases, and 22 bases separated the two germline ends. Germline-derived CDR1 and CDR2 are SGHRS and YFSETQ.

This clone appeared once. This chain uses TRBV6-2 or TRBV6-3 with TRBJ1-4; D is uncertain. CDR3 length equals 12 residues. Trimming stripped 0 bases from V and 8 bases from J, with 4 bases between. Germline V lookup: CDR1 MNHEY, CDR2 SVGEGT. The CDR3 bases are TGTGCCAGCAGTTACTCCGCGGAAAAACTGTTTTTT. This sequence encodes CASSYSAEKLFF.

This sequence joins TRBV27 and TRBJ1-1; perhaps TRBD1 as D (6 bases). The germline V gene encodes CDR1 MNHEY and CDR2 SMNVEV (reference sequence). This CDR3 is built from 15 residues. V gave up 5 bases and J gave up 5 bases, with 18 bases separating them. The CDR3 spells CASSPYPTGRTEAFF. CDR3 coding DNA: TGTGCCAGCAGTCCGTACCCCACAGGGAGGACTGAAGCTTTCTTT.

The rearrangement joins TRBV7-8 to TRBJ1-5; D is possibly TRBD1 (6 bases). V lost 1 base, J lost 7 bases, and 14 bases lay in between. The germline gives CDR1 SGHVS, CDR2 FQNEAQ. The CDR3 extends over 15 amino acids. The CDR3 region is CASSLEQGEWQPQHF. The CDR3 DNA is TGTGCCAGCAGCTTAGAACAGGGAGAGTGGCAGCCCCAGCATTTT. Full variable domain (remainder filled in from reference TRBV7-8 and TRBJ1-5): GAGVSQSPRYKVAKRGQDVALRCDPISGHVSLFWYQQALGQGPEFLTYFQNEAQLDKSGLPSDRFFAERPEGSVSTLKIQRTQQEDSAVYLCASSLEQGEWQPQHFGDGTRLSIL.

The rearrangement links TRBV9 to TRBJ1-1, with 10 bases aligning to TRBD1. Trimming took 4 bases from V and 3 from J; bases not matched to a gene: 6. This CDR3 is built from 15 residues. Germline-derived CDR1 and CDR2 are SGDLS and YYNGEE. CDR3 region: CASSFGTGVDTEAFF. The CDR3, as DNA: TGTGCCAGCAGCTTCGGGACAGGGGTGGACACTGAAGCTTTCTTT.

The chain employs TRBV2 and TRBJ1-6; 9 bases are shared with TRBD1. The CDR3 runs 15 residues. Trimming removed 6 bases from V and 9 bases from J; junction bases left unmatched: 9. Germline CDR1 reads SNHLY; CDR2 reads FYNNEI. For the CDR3, the DNA is TGTGCCAGCAGAGCCAGGACAGGGGTCTTTTCACCCCTCCACTTT. This gives the protein CASRARTGVFSPLHF. Full variable domain (rest looked up from reference TRBV2 and TRBJ1-6): EPEVTQTPSHQVTQMGQEVILRCVPISNHLYFYWYRQILGQKVEFLVSFYNNEISEKSEIFDDQFSVERPDGSNFTLKIRSTKLEDSAMYFCASRARTGVFSPLHFGNGTRLTVT.

The chain joins TRBV30 to TRBJ1-2; D unclear. The CDR3 has 12 residues. Trimming pared 0 bases from V and 7 bases from J, leaving 9 bases between. Germline CDR1 and CDR2: GTSNPN and SVGIG (reference sequence). In nucleotides, the CDR3 is TGTGCCTGGAGTGTAAAAGGGCCTGGCTACACCTTC. It is translated as CAWSVKGPGYTF.

The V and J genes are TRBV29-1 and TRBJ1-1; a weak D match, TRBD1 (6 bases). The CDR3 is made up of 13 amino acids. Looked up from germline, CDR1 is SQVTM and CDR2 is ANQGSEA. V gave up 6 bases and J gave up 6 bases, with 17 bases separating them. CDR3: CSVRSVTGAEAFF. CDR3 DNA sequence: TGCAGCGTGCGATCGGTGACAGGAGCTGAAGCTTTCTTT.

This clone appeared a single time. The rearrangement links TRBV9 to TRBJ1-4; weak D call: TRBD1 (5 bases). V lost 0 bases and J 4 bases, leaving 10 bases between the germline ends. Germline V gives CDR1 SGDLS, CDR2 YYNGEE. The CDR3 loop spans 15 amino acids. The CDR3 loop reads CASSVAGGSNEKLFF. The CDR3 nucleotides are TGTGCCAGCAGCGTAGCCGGGGGGAGTAATGAAAAACTGTTTTTT.

This chain uses TRBV24-1 with TRBJ2-7; a possible D gene is TRBD2 (5 bases). V lost 4 bases to trimming and J lost 8 bases, with 14 bases between them. The CDR3 totals 13 residues. From germline, CDR1 is KGHDR and CDR2 SFDVKD. The DNA of the CDR3 is TGTGCCACCAGTGAATCGGGAAACTCGAAGCAGTACTTC. Translating it yields CATSESGNSKQYF.

The chain is built from TRBV19 and TRBJ2-1; 14 bases fit TRBD2. The CDR3 loop spans 15 amino acids. V shed 10 bases, J shed 3 bases, and the junction held 5 bases outside the gene matches. The V gene's germline CDR1 is LNHDA and CDR2 SQIVND (reference sequence). The CDR3 sequence is CATRLAGGNYNEQFF. The CDR3 DNA reads TGTGCCACCCGACTAGCGGGAGGGAACTACAATGAGCAGTTCTTC.

V and J are TRBV7-9 and TRBJ1-3, with D uncertain. CDR1 and CDR2 (germline): SEHNR, FQNEAQ (reference sequence). The CDR3 length is 15 residues. V was pared by 4 bases and J by 5 bases, with 15 bases between. CDR3 residues: CASSYWRGTRNTIYF. As DNA, the CDR3 is TGTGCCAGCAGCTATTGGCGTGGCACGCGAAACACCATATATTTT.

V usage is TRBV5-1 and J usage is TRBJ2-5, with D hard to call. The CDR3 extends over 15 amino acids. Trimming removed 0 bases at V and 0 bases at J, with 9 bases between. From germline, CDR1 is SGHRS and CDR2 YFSETQ. CDR3 sequence (DNA): TGCGCCAGCAGCTTGGGCCCCTTATACCAAGAGACCCAGTACTTC. It is translated as CASSLGPLYQETQYF.

The V and J genes are TRBV5-1 and TRBJ1-1; TRBD1 matches 8 bases. V was pared by 4 bases and J by 4 bases, with 6 bases of the junction left unmatched. This CDR3 contains 14 residues. CDR1 SGHRS and CDR2 YFSETQ come from the germline V gene. For the CDR3, the DNA is TGCGCCAGCAGCAAAGGACAGGGCGGCACTGAAGCTTTCTTT. It specifies CASSKGQGGTEAFF.

The V and J genes are TRBV6-5 and TRBJ2-7; D is possibly TRBD1 (6 bases). The germline V gene has CDR1 MNHEY and CDR2 SVGAGI. The CDR3 extends over 13 amino acids. V was pared by 2 bases and J by 5 bases, with 10 bases between. DNA of the CDR3: TGTGCCAGCAGTTACACGAGGGGGAACGAGCAGTACTTC. The encoded protein is CASSYTRGNEQYF.

This chain uses TRBV18 with TRBJ1-2; no firm D call. The CDR3 totals 14 residues. CDR1 is KGHSH, CDR2 LQKENI, per germline. The germline V and J ends were trimmed by 3 bases and 2 bases, with 10 bases remaining between them. In nucleotides, the CDR3 is TGTGCCAGCTCACCCCAGGAGTCCAACTATGGCTACACCTTC. This sequence encodes CASSPQESNYGYTF.

The V gene is TRBV24-1, the J gene TRBJ2-1, with TRBD2 matching 8 bases. CDR3 length equals 16 residues. CDR1 and CDR2 (germline): KGHDR, SFDVKD. V shed 3 bases and J 8 bases; nucleotides not matched to a gene: 11. The chain's CDR3 is CATSDPSGLGVDEQFF. Written as DNA, the CDR3 is TGTGCCACCAGTGATCCCTCGGGACTAGGGGTTGATGAGCAGTTCTTC.

This chain uses TRBV28 with TRBJ2-2; no definite D call. This CDR3 region has 12 residues. The V and J ends lost 2 bases and 4 bases respectively, with 2 bases between them. Germline V gene data show CDR1 as MDHEN and CDR2 as SYDVKM. The CDR3 DNA reads as TGTGCCAGCAGTTTACTCACCGGGGAGCTGTTTTTT. Its translation: CASSLLTGELFF. The whole variable domain, remainder taken from reference TRBV28 and TRBJ2-2, is DVKVTQSSRYLVKRTGEKVFLECVQDMDHENMFWYRQDPGLGLRLIYFSYDVKMKEKGDIPEGYSVSREKKERFSLILESASTNQTSMYLCASSLLTGELFFGEGSRLTVL.

The table lists this clone with a count of one. V is TRBV29-1 and J is TRBJ1-2, with D perhaps TRBD1 (5 bases). This CDR3 spans 11 amino acids. Germline V lookup: CDR1 SQVTM, CDR2 ANQGSEA. Trimming cost V 6 bases and J 9 bases, with 14 bases left between them. The CDR3, as DNA: TGCAGCGTCCTAAGGGGCAGGCGCTACACCTTC. Amino acids: CSVLRGRRYTF.